This T cell receptor (beta chain) was documented in a study of blood T cells in healthy people across ages. Study results and caveats: It was not possible, with unsorted PBMCs, to conclusively compare naive and antigen-experienced cells.

This CDR3 is built from 12 residues. From germline, CDR1 is GTSNPN and CDR2 SVGIG (reference sequence). Caucasian individuals from Russia who were healthy and aged about 6 to 95 acted as donors. A J-beta primer mix and a sample-barcoded 5' primer were used in a second PCR of roughly 7 to 12 cycles. Tags on each cDNA molecule came from a template-switch adaptor with 12 random nucleotides. One entry per CDR3 protein results from TCRdb running MiXCR on the 5' RACE reads. The sample has more than 450,000 distinct CDR3 sequences, roughly a quarter seen once; the top ten hold 3% to 4.5%. A remark on this clonotype: Its antigen remains unidentified.

These data also featured in a second study, about T cells of mothers and their children. Per that paper: Mothers yielded over 8 million CDR3 reads, children several million each.

Sequenced input: blood. The chain couples TRBV30 to TRBJ2-7; D not resolved. The closer fit of TRBJ2-1 to the DNA end suggests the J call may be wrong. The receptor's source is a boy younger than 10 in good health. The chain's CDR3 is CAWSAQYNEQFF. In DNA, the CDR3 is TGTGCCTGGAGTGCACAGTACAATGAGCAGTTCTTC.